This T cell receptor (beta chain) was sequenced during a study of metastatic and nonmetastatic thyroid tumors. Patients had received no treatment of any kind before thyroid surgery. TCRdb reprocessed the PCR reads using MiXCR. The profile shows 30,000 to 35,000 clones, approximately 40% of them singletons. The CDR3 is made up of 16 amino acids. The germline CDR1 and CDR2 sequences are MNHEY and SVGEGT. Between the trimmed V and J ends, which lost 5 bases and 2 bases, there was a span of 17 bases. This rearrangement joins TRBV6-2 or TRBV6-3 to TRBJ2-3; D gene ambiguous. Material: tumor tissue. The source is a female donor with papillary thyroid cancer or a benign thyroid nodule (not recorded which). Some clones in this sample may be carry-over from other donors' samples. The CDR3 region is CASSPWTAETTDTQYF. The CDR3 nucleotides are TGTGCCAGCAGTCCCTGGACGGCGGAGACCACAGATACGCAGTATTTT.